A selection of T cell receptor beta chains follows, all from one sample in a study of tumour-infiltrating T cells in Burkitt lymphoma. Sequencing used immunoSEQ multiplex PCR; TCRdb keeps in-frame clones, though not all of them. The sample lists 11,000 to 15,000 clones; more than 70% were seen once. Material for sequencing was tumor tissue. Source of these receptors: a human donor with diffuse large B-cell lymphoma. Each CDR3 is given without its conserved first and last residue. Clone sizes are given selectively: once, few, many, or a class where the clone is expanded.

v_gene,abundance,j_gene,CDR3aa
TRBV30,once,TRBJ2-1,AWSIGLADPYNEQF
TRBV7-9,once,TRBJ1-2,ASSLEAGPNYGYT
TRBV6-6,few,TRBJ1-2,ASSRTQVSADGYT
TRBV28,-,TRBJ1-3,ASSFPTRRGGNTIY
TRBV29-1,-,TRBJ1-5,SVEGGDGLPQH
TRBV15,once,TRBJ1-1,ATSRTRTGGREAF
TRBV6-4,-,TRBJ2-3,ASSERERSTDTQY
TRBV10-3,-,TRBJ2-3,AISALYGLADTDTQY
TRBV30,once,TRBJ2-7,AWSTIPARVNEQY
TRBV18,-,TRBJ2-7,ASSHGQGADTAYKQY
TRBV4-1,-,TRBJ2-1,ASSHVIREREF
TRBV6-1,-,TRBJ2-5,ASSETGRGAETQY
TRBV9,-,TRBJ1-1,ASSVEWGAEAF
TRBV6-5,few,TRBJ1-1,ASSRGTQTEAF
TRBV29-1,-,TRBJ1-1,SVWGLGDTEAF
TRBV5-6,-,TRBJ2-5,ASTPFIGGKTQY
TRBV5-1,-,TRBJ1-1,ASSLRGREINTEAF
TRBV5-4,-,TRBJ2-4,ASSWDSVPSNIQY
TRBV5-6,-,TRBJ2-3,ASSLVTSTDTQY
TRBV7-9,-,TRBJ1-4,ASSLAGARHEKLF
TRBV25-1,-,TRBJ2-2,ASSRVTGELF
TRBV4-1,few,TRBJ2-7,ASSQGAVGGTYEQY
TRBV19,large,TRBJ2-5,ASSMVGLETQY
TRBV27,-,TRBJ2-1,ASSLSRGNEQF
TRBV14,-,TRBJ2-1,ASSPVTSGGGREQF
TRBV13,few,TRBJ2-7,ASSLEVREIYEQY
TRBV27,once,TRBJ2-7,ASSSRTSGSYEQY
TRBV29-1,-,TRBJ2-4,SAQVPPKNIQY
TRBV30,-,TRBJ1-1,AWSVLGGLTEAF
TRBV19,-,TRBJ2-2,ASGFRTGELF
TRBV4-1,-,TRBJ2-2,ASRPGMPNTGELF
TRBV9,few,TRBJ2-1,ASSNTGTSGYNEQF
TRBV28,-,TRBJ2-7,ASSLDLGTTSYEQY
TRBV15,few,TRBJ1-1,ATSTPDGLVNTEAF
TRBV19,-,TRBJ1-5,ASSRGQASNQPQH
TRBV5-6,-,-,ASSSDRSYEQY
TRBV10-1,-,TRBJ2-7,ASSESSVKGPDYEQY
TRBV29-1,-,TRBJ1-2,SVRDIFNYGYT
TRBV29-1,-,TRBJ2-7,SVELFGSYYEQY
TRBV5-1,-,TRBJ2-5,ASSEIQALETQY
TRBV5-4,-,TRBJ1-4,ASSYRGPLEKLF
TRBV5-1,few,TRBJ2-5,ASSSESGRARETQY
TRBV12-5,medium-sized,TRBJ1-1,ASGLWQAGTEAF
TRBV7-8,-,TRBJ1-5,ASSLLRGGFSNQPQH
TRBV6-5,-,TRBJ2-1,ASSYSGTTYNEQF
TRBV14,-,TRBJ1-2,ASSQESSQLRHYGYT
TRBV9,-,TRBJ2-2,ASSKPGQGNTGELF
TRBV4-1,few,TRBJ2-5,ASSPEFVETQY
TRBV10-3,-,TRBJ1-1,AISEDTEAF
TRBV2,-,TRBJ2-7,ASSEGRINDHEQY